A single sample is the source of the 27 T cell receptor beta chains below, sequenced in a study of neurological immune-mediated disorders. Via MiXCR, TCRdb re-called the 5' RACE reads, giving one row per CDR3 protein. This table holds roughly 65,000 distinct CDR3 sequences, 4.1% found once. The sample consisted of PBMCs. The origin of the receptors is a man aged 45-60 years with multiple sclerosis.

Concerning this clonotype itself: Given a much more abundant clone one base away, this may be a read error. This rearrangement joins TRBV20-1 to TRBJ1-2; the D is unclear. The germline V gene encodes CDR1 DFQATT and CDR2 SNEGSKA (reference sequence). V shed 6 bases and J shed 6 bases, with 14 bases lying between them. The CDR3 sequence is 12 residues long. CDR3 DNA: TGCAGTGCGAGCAGAAAGCGCGATGGCTACACCTTC. Residues: CSASRKRDGYTF.

This clonotype was seen repeatedly, ten times or more. The gene calls are TRBV12-3 or TRBV12-4 and TRBJ2-3; maybe TRBD1 (5 bases). The CDR3 runs to 19 residues. The germline V and J ends were trimmed by 0 bases and 4 bases, with 23 bases remaining between them. CDR3 amino acids: CASSLALFSDTVFSDTQYF. The CDR3 DNA is TGTGCCAGCAGTTTAGCGCTCTTTTCGGACACGGTTTTTTCAGATACGCAGTATTTT.

This clonotype was detected only a few times. The chain has TRBV20-1 and TRBJ1-2; maybe TRBD1 (5 bases). CDR1 and CDR2 from the germline V gene are DFQATT and SNEGSKA (reference sequence). The CDR3 runs to 15 residues. Trimming shortened V by 2 bases and J by 2 bases, and 15 bases separated the two germline ends. The CDR3 loop is CSARFRRQTNYGYTF. Here the CDR3 DNA reads TGCAGTGCTAGATTCCGGAGACAGACCAACTATGGCTACACCTTC.

This clonotype was picked up many times. The chain couples TRBV5-1 to TRBJ2-3; no clear D. Germline CDR1 and CDR2: SGHRS and YFSETQ. The V end lost 4 bases, the J end lost 6 bases, and 9 bases lay between the germline ends. The CDR3 spans 12 residues. CDR3 bases: TGCGCCAGCAGCGTCACCTTCGATACGCAGTATTTT. Translating it yields CASSVTFDTQYF.

This clonotype was observed many times. This chain links TRBV20-1 with TRBJ1-6; D might be TRBD1 (5 bases). CDR1 is DFQATT and CDR2 is SNEGSKA in the germline V gene (reference sequence). The CDR3 is 13 residues long. Deletions cut 7 bases from V and 5 bases from J, with 12 bases between. CDR3 loop: CSVGGSHNSPLHF. The CDR3 DNA reads TGCAGTGTTGGGGGGTCCCATAATTCACCCCTCCACTTT.

This clonotype has only one observation. This chain links TRBV5-1 with TRBJ2-1, with 12 bases that match TRBD2. The germline gives CDR1 SGHRS, CDR2 YFSETQ. V shed 3 bases, J shed 4 bases, and the junction held 5 bases outside the gene matches. The CDR3 is 16 residues long. The CDR3 region has the DNA TGCGCCAGCAGCTCAGGTGGACTAGCGGGATACAATGAGCAGTTCTTC. It specifies CASSSGGLAGYNEQFF.

The table lists this clonotype with many counts. This chain connects TRBV25-1 to TRBJ1-6, with D uncertain. V was pared by 1 base and J by 9 bases, with 7 bases between. The CDR3 has 13 amino acids. Germline-derived CDR1 and CDR2 are MGHDK and SYGVNS. The CDR3 sequence is CASSELGGSPLHF. Written as DNA, the CDR3 is TGTGCCAGCAGTGAATTAGGAGGTTCACCCCTCCACTTT.

This clonotype was recorded a few times. The rearrangement links TRBV7-9 to TRBJ1-6; a possible D gene is TRBD1 (5 bases). The CDR3 spans 15 residues. Germline CDR1 is SEHNR and CDR2 is FQNEAQ (reference sequence). V gave up 1 base and J gave up 9 bases, with 13 bases separating them. The CDR3: CASSLVYGAGSPLHF. The DNA for the CDR3 is TGTGCCAGCAGCTTAGTGTACGGGGCTGGTTCACCCCTCCACTTT.

At least ten counts were recorded for this clonotype. J is TRBJ2-5 and V is TRBV29-1; D perhaps matches TRBD2 (6 bases). The V end lost 7 bases, the J end lost 5 bases, and 14 bases lay between the germline ends. CDR1 and CDR2 from the germline V gene are SQVTM and ANQGSEA. The length of the CDR3 is 12 residues. The CDR3 here is CSGRFAGETQYF. The CDR3 DNA reads as TGCAGCGGCCGGTTTGCGGGGGAGACCCAGTACTTC.

In this sample, this clonotype turned up many times. V usage is TRBV5-1 and J usage is TRBJ2-1; D is perhaps TRBD2 (5 bases). CDR1 is SGHRS and CDR2 is YFSETQ in the germline V gene. The germline V and J ends were trimmed by 2 bases and 8 bases, with 8 bases remaining between them. This CDR3 spans 12 amino acids. CDR3 coding DNA: TGCGCCAGCAGCTTCGGAGCGGATGAGCAGTTCTTC. Amino acid sequence: CASSFGADEQFF.

This clonotype was seen repeatedly, ten times or more. The CDR3 spells CASSLRPPSQLQNYGYTF. The DNA of the CDR3 is TGTGCCAGCAGCTTAAGACCCCCATCACAGCTCCAAAACTATGGCTACACCTTC. The genes are TRBV7-9 and TRBJ1-2; D uncertain. CDR1 is SEHNR and CDR2 is FQNEAQ in the germline V gene (reference sequence). Trimming removed 2 bases at V and 2 bases at J, with 21 bases between. This CDR3 contains 18 residues.

In its sample, this clonotype was seen a few times. One end of the junction is discordant with germline, which a read error may explain. J is TRBJ2-1 and V is TRBV27; 10 bases agree with TRBD2. The CDR3 is 16 residues long. In germline, CDR1 is MNHEY, CDR2 SMNVEV (reference sequence). The CDR3 DNA is TGCGCCAGCAGTTCCCCTAGCGGGGGCCGGGGGTATGAGCAGTTCTTC. Translating it yields CASSSPSGGRGYEQFF.

This clonotype was seen many times. The chain links TRBV29-1 to TRBJ2-1, with TRBD1 as a possible D gene (6 bases). The CDR3 covers 11 residues. V lost 7 bases and J lost 5, with 9 bases in between. The V gene's germline CDR1 is SQVTM and CDR2 ANQGSEA. The CDR3 nucleotides read TGCAGCGCAGGGGCGAACAATGAGCAGTTCTTC. Its translation is CSAGANNEQFF.

This clonotype was observed at least ten times. J is TRBJ2-2 and V is TRBV5-6; perhaps TRBD2 as D (5 bases). V lost 2 bases and J 7 bases, leaving 12 bases between the germline ends. This CDR3 region has 14 residues. Per germline, CDR1 SGHDT and CDR2 YYEEEE. CDR3 residues: CASSFIRAGGELFF. In nucleotides, the CDR3 is TGTGCCAGCAGCTTTATTCGCGCGGGCGGGGAGCTGTTTTTT.

This clonotype has ten or more counts. V usage is TRBV2 and J usage is TRBJ2-7; 10 bases fit TRBD1. Germline CDR1 is SNHLY and CDR2 is FYNNEI. V lost 4 bases, J lost 5 bases, and 8 bases stayed unmatched. There are 15 residues in the CDR3. CDR3 nucleotides: TGTGCCAGCAGTGCCACCGGGACAGGGGCCCACGAGCAGTACGTC. Its translation: CASSATGTGAHEQYV.

Ten or more counts support this clonotype. This sequence joins TRBV27 and TRBJ2-5, with 10 bases lining up with TRBD1. The CDR3 has 14 amino acids. Germline V lookup: CDR1 MNHEY, CDR2 SMNVEV (reference sequence). V lost 6 bases to trimming and J lost 5 bases; unmatched junction nucleotides: 6. The CDR3 region is CASSDRGLFETQYF. The CDR3 DNA follows: TGTGCCAGCAGCGACAGGGGGCTGTTTGAGACCCAGTACTTC.

The chain joins TRBV18 to TRBJ1-4, with D hard to call. This CDR3 has 14 amino acids. V gave up 1 base and J gave up 6 bases, with 9 bases separating them. Germline CDR1 is KGHSH and CDR2 is LQKENI. CDR3 bases: TGTGCCAGCTCACCACGGAATTTAGATGAAAAACTGTTTTTT. As protein: CASSPRNLDEKLFF.

This clonotype was found many times. V usage is TRBV20-1 and J usage is TRBJ2-1; D is unresolved. CDR1 is DFQATT, CDR2 SNEGSKA, per germline (reference sequence). The CDR3 is made up of 11 amino acids. V lost 2 bases and J lost 6, with 5 bases in between. Here the CDR3 reads CSARWGNEQFF. The CDR3, as DNA: TGCAGTGCTAGATGGGGCAATGAGCAGTTCTTC.

This clonotype was counted ten times or more. The rearrangement joins TRBV7-9 to TRBJ2-1, with 7 bases that match TRBD1. Germline V gene lookup returns CDR1 SEHNR and CDR2 FQNEAQ (reference sequence). The CDR3 totals 16 residues. V lost 2 bases, J lost 0 bases, and 4 bases stayed unmatched. Here the CDR3 reads CASSLTTGSSYNEQFF. For the CDR3, the DNA is TGTGCCAGCAGCTTAACGACAGGGAGCTCCTACAATGAGCAGTTCTTC. Based on the CDR3 plus reference TRBV7-9 and TRBJ2-1, the full variable domain is DTGVSQNPRHKITKRGQNVTFRCDPISEHNRLYWYRQTLGQGPEFLTYFQNEAQLEKSRLLSDRFSAERPKGSFSTLEIQRTEQGDSAMYLCASSLTTGSSYNEQFFGPGTRLTVL.

This clonotype was picked up many times. The genes are TRBV4-2 and TRBJ2-7; a weak D match, TRBD1 (6 bases). This CDR3 has 15 residues. Trimming removed 2 bases at V and 2 bases at J, with 13 bases between. Germline values: CDR1 LGHNA, CDR2 YNFKEQ. The CDR3: CASSQSLGQTYEQYF. The CDR3 DNA is TGTGCCAGCAGCCAAAGCCTCGGACAGACCTACGAGCAGTACTTC.

In this sample, this clonotype turned up a few times. This chain joins TRBV12-3 or TRBV12-4 and TRBJ1-1; D gene unclear. The CDR3 runs to 16 residues. V shed 0 bases and J shed 0 bases, with 11 bases lying between them. The CDR3 here is CASSLAPGRMNTEAFF. The CDR3, as DNA: TGTGCCAGCAGTTTAGCCCCCGGGAGGATGAACACTGAAGCTTTCTTT.

This clonotype was observed many times. V and J are TRBV5-6 and TRBJ2-7; 9 positions agree with TRBD1. This CDR3 contains 14 residues. The ends lost 2 bases at V and 4 bases at J; junction bases unmatched: 4. Per germline, CDR1 SGHDT and CDR2 YYEEEE. In nucleotides, the CDR3 is TGTGCCAGCAGCTTTCTCGGGACAGGGTACGAGCAGTACTTC. Its protein is CASSFLGTGYEQYF.

This clonotype was detected many times. The chain has TRBV7-8 and TRBJ1-5, with D unclear. The germline V and J ends were trimmed by 4 bases and 0 bases, with 13 bases remaining between them. Germline V CDR1 and CDR2: SGHVS, FQNEAQ. This CDR3 is built from 16 residues. CDR3 loop: CASSSRRLNSNQPQHF. The CDR3 nucleotides read TGTGCCAGCAGCTCGAGGCGTTTGAATAGCAATCAGCCCCAGCATTTT.

A word on this clonotype: A much larger clone differs from this one at a single base, so this may be a read error. The chain has TRBV4-2 and TRBJ2-1; the D is unclear. This CDR3 contains 15 residues. CDR1 and CDR2 (germline): LGHNA, YNFKEQ. The CDR3 is CVSNLFPGSYNEQFF. In DNA form, the CDR3 reads TGTGTCAGCAACCTATTCCCGGGCTCCTACAATGAGCAGTTCTTC.

This clonotype appeared many times. The V and J genes are TRBV18 and TRBJ2-1; 8 bases align to TRBD2. The CDR3 spans 13 residues. V lost 3 bases to trimming and J lost 6 bases; unmatched junction nucleotides: 1. Per germline, CDR1 KGHSH and CDR2 LQKENI. This chain's CDR3 is CASSPREGNEQFF. CDR3 DNA: TGTGCCAGCTCACCCCGGGAGGGCAATGAGCAGTTCTTC.

Many counts were recorded for this clonotype. The chain uses TRBV4-2 and TRBJ1-5; 8 bases are shared with TRBD1. The CDR3 has 14 residues. V dropped 2 bases and J dropped 6; count of bases not matched to a gene: 3. Germline V CDR1 and CDR2: LGHNA, YNFKEQ. CDR3 bases: TGTGCCAGCAGCCAACAGGGGGCAGCTCAGCCCCAGCATTTT. As protein: CASSQQGAAQPQHF.

This clonotype was detected ten times or more. This chain connects TRBV5-1 to TRBJ2-7; the D gene is possibly TRBD1 (6 bases). Germline V lookup: CDR1 SGHRS, CDR2 YFSETQ. The CDR3 covers 14 residues. The germline V and J ends were trimmed by 4 bases and 2 bases, with 13 bases remaining between them. The CDR3, as DNA: TGCGCCAGCAGCGAAGACAGGTTTCCCTACGAGCAGTACTTC. The encoded protein is CASSEDRFPYEQYF.